The rows below give T cell receptor beta chains drawn from one sample of a study of T cell responses to AZD1222 COVID-19 vaccine. The assay was immunoSEQ multiplex PCR, and TCRdb's table has in-frame clones only and misses some. The sample holds about 130,000 clones; roughly 90% are singletons and the top ten take over 1.5%. The specimen was peripheral blood, collected on day 0 of AZD1222 vaccination. All receptors derive from an adult in good health. Both conserved end residues are part of each CDR3. D genes are given only for firm matches. Some rows have no size entry. The others give once, few or many, or a class for an expanded clone.

size | J | D | V | CDR3 | DNA
NA | TRBJ1-6 | NA | TRBV6-5 | CASSLGPFYNSPLHF | TGTGCCAGCAGTCTAGGGCCGTTCTATAATTCACCCCTCCACTTT
NA | TRBJ1-4 | TRBD1 | TRBV7-9 | CASSPGQGNNEKLFF | TGTGCCAGCAGCCCGGGACAGGGGAATAATGAAAAACTGTTTTTT
NA | TRBJ2-7 | TRBD1 | TRBV6-6 | CASSLGQGPSYEQYF | TGTGCCAGCAGTCTTGGACAGGGGCCCTCCTACGAGCAGTACTTC
NA | TRBJ1-1 | NA | TRBV10-3 | CAIREGPGTEAFF | TGTGCCATCAGGGAAGGGCCAGGGACTGAAGCTTTCTTT
NA | TRBJ1-6 | TRBD1 | TRBV6-5 | CASSYTRDRDSPLHF | TGTGCCAGCAGTTACACCCGGGACAGGGACTCACCCCTCCACTTT
NA | TRBJ2-1 | NA | TRBV5-1 | CASSRNQGTLENEQFF | TGCGCCAGCAGCCGGAACCAGGGTACTTTGGAGAATGAGCAGTTCTTC
NA | TRBJ2-7 | NA | TRBV14 | CASSPRLMTLEQYF | TGTGCCAGCAGCCCTAGGCTCATGACTCTCGAGCAGTACTTC
NA | TRBJ1-1 | NA | TRBV18 | CASSPEGTNGAFF | TGTGCCAGCTCGCCGGAGGGGACAAATGGGGCTTTCTTT
NA | TRBJ1-1 | TRBD1 | TRBV5-1 | CASSLSKGATEAFF | TGCGCCAGCAGCTTGTCTAAGGGGGCCACTGAAGCTTTCTTT
NA | TRBJ1-2 | TRBD1 | TRBV19 | CASSIGGIGQGNSGYTF | TGTGCCAGTAGTATAGGAGGGATCGGACAGGGGAACTCTGGCTACACCTTC
NA | TRBJ1-1 | NA | TRBV29-1 | CSAKDRNRDTEAFF | TGCAGCGCAAAAGATCGTAACCGAGACACTGAAGCTTTCTTT
NA | TRBJ2-7 | TRBD2 | TRBV5-1 | CASSVGGVEEQYF | TGCGCCAGCAGCGTCGGGGGGGTAGAAGAGCAGTACTTC
NA | TRBJ2-3 | TRBD1 | TRBV5-1 | CASSFSGQGIIDTQYF | TGCGCCAGCAGCTTTTCCGGACAGGGGATTATTGATACGCAGTATTTT
NA | TRBJ1-1 | NA | TRBV7-3 | CASSLRGVPNTEAFF | TGTGCCAGCAGCTTAAGAGGTGTTCCGAACACTGAAGCTTTCTTT
NA | TRBJ1-3 | NA | TRBV18 | CASSPNRDGGNTIYF | TGTGCCAGCTCACCCAACAGGGACGGCGGAAACACCATATATTTT
once | TRBJ2-1 | TRBD1 | TRBV6-1 | CASSVGTGGFFLGEQFF | TGTGCCAGCAGTGTCGGGACAGGGGGTTTTTTTCTCGGTGAGCAGTTCTTC
NA | TRBJ1-1 | NA | TRBV9 | CASSVEVHYTEAFF | TGTGCCAGCAGCGTAGAAGTGCATTACACTGAAGCTTTCTTT
NA | TRBJ1-2 | NA | TRBV5-1 | CASSWGTANYGYTF | TGCGCCAGCAGCTGGGGGACGGCTAACTATGGCTACACCTTC
NA | TRBJ1-2 | TRBD1 | TRBV28 | CASSFPPFRQGAGGYTF | TGTGCCAGCAGTTTCCCCCCGTTCAGGCAGGGGGCTGGCGGCTACACCTTC
NA | TRBJ1-6 | NA | TRBV27 | CASSSTQGLILNSPLHF | TGTGCCAGCAGTTCCACACAGGGCTTAATCCTAAATTCACCCCTCCACTTT
NA | TRBJ2-2 | NA | TRBV5-1 | CASRGDTGELFF | TGCGCCAGCAGAGGGGACACCGGGGAGCTGTTTTTT
NA | TRBJ2-7 | NA | TRBV4-3 | CASSQGGGSTYEQYF | TGCGCCAGCAGCCAAGGTGGGGGCAGCACCTACGAGCAGTACTTC
NA | TRBJ1-1 | NA | TRBV10-3 | CAISARDTEAFF | TGTGCCATCAGTGCCAGGGACACTGAAGCTTTCTTT
NA | TRBJ2-5 | NA | TRBV7-9 | CASSPPGGRVETQYF | TGTGCCAGCAGCCCCCCGGGGGGCAGAGTAGAGACCCAGTACTTC
NA | TRBJ2-7 | NA | TRBV6-2/TRBV6-3 | CASSPGEQYF | TGTGCCAGCAGCCCAGGCGAGCAGTACTTC
NA | TRBJ1-5 | TRBD1 | TRBV7-9 | CASSLQGAQYNQPQHF | TGTGCCAGCAGCTTACAGGGGGCACAATACAATCAGCCCCAGCATTTT
NA | TRBJ2-5 | TRBD1 | TRBV7-9 | CASSLDRGIETQYF | TGTGCCAGCAGCTTAGACAGGGGGATTGAGACCCAGTACTTC
NA | TRBJ1-2 | NA | TRBV4-1 | CASSQDLVVKDYGYTF | TGCGCCAGCAGCCAAGATTTGGTAGTGAAGGACTATGGCTACACCTTC
NA | TRBJ1-5 | TRBD1 | TRBV29-1 | CSAGQFNQPQHF | TGCAGCGCGGGACAGTTCAATCAGCCCCAGCATTTT
NA | TRBJ1-1 | TRBD1 | TRBV14 | CASSQNRGQNTEAFF | TGTGCCAGCAGCCAGAACAGGGGGCAGAACACTGAAGCTTTCTTT
NA | TRBJ2-1 | NA | TRBV9 | CASSAFQGGDNEQFF | TGTGCCAGCAGCGCCTTTCAGGGAGGTGACAATGAGCAGTTCTTC
NA | TRBJ1-1 | NA | TRBV6-5 | CASSTTENTEAFF | TGTGCCAGCAGTACAACAGAGAACACTGAAGCTTTCTTT
NA | TRBJ2-7 | NA | TRBV3-1/TRBV3-2 | CASSPRGLTYEQYF | TGTGCCAGCAGCCCGCGGGGGCTTACCTACGAGCAGTACTTC
NA | TRBJ1-1 | NA | TRBV5-1 | CASSLARRPGAEAFF | TGCGCCAGCAGCTTGGCCCGCCGCCCAGGCGCTGAAGCTTTCTTT
NA | TRBJ1-2 | NA | TRBV5-6 | CASSLVADGYTF | TGTGCCAGCAGCTTGGTTGCGGATGGCTACACCTTC
NA | TRBJ1-1 | NA | TRBV7-2 | CASSRQWGTEAFF | TGTGCCAGCAGCCGACAGTGGGGCACTGAAGCTTTCTTT
NA | TRBJ1-5 | NA | TRBV4-1 | CASSQEMYQPQHF | TGCGCCAGCAGCCAAGAAATGTATCAGCCCCAGCATTTT
NA | TRBJ1-3 | TRBD1 | TRBV13 | CASSETGAGNTIYF | TGTGCCAGCAGCGAAACAGGGGCGGGAAACACCATATATTTT
few | TRBJ2-7 | NA | TRBV7-9 | CASSDTATYEQYF | TGTGCCAGCAGCGACACTGCAACCTACGAGCAGTACTTC
NA | TRBJ2-3 | TRBD2 | TRBV28 | CASSDPGGMITDTQYF | TGTGCCAGCAGCGACCCGGGGGGTATGATCACAGATACGCAGTATTTT
NA | TRBJ2-7 | NA | TRBV6-2/TRBV6-3 | CASSYGVAYEQYF | TGTGCCAGCAGTTACGGAGTGGCCTACGAGCAGTACTTC
NA | TRBJ1-1 | TRBD1 | TRBV6-1 | CASSDGDRNTEAFF | TGTGCCAGCAGTGACGGGGACAGAAACACTGAAGCTTTCTTT
NA | TRBJ1-4 | TRBD1 | TRBV5-8 | CASSLQGATNEKLFF | TGTGCCAGCAGCTTGCAGGGGGCAACTAATGAAAAACTGTTTTTT
NA | TRBJ2-2 | NA | TRBV5-6 | CASSLRGVNTGELFF | TGTGCCAGCAGCTTGAGAGGGGTTAACACCGGGGAGCTGTTTTTT
NA | TRBJ1-5 | NA | TRBV28 | CASSFRVSGQPQHF | TGTGCCAGCAGTTTCCGGGTTTCGGGTCAGCCCCAGCATTTT
NA | TRBJ1-5 | TRBD1 | TRBV5-1 | CASSLGTGDWGNQPQHF | TGCGCCAGCAGCTTGGGGACAGGGGATTGGGGCAATCAGCCCCAGCATTTT
NA | TRBJ2-5 | NA | TRBV7-2 | CASSGGMGETQYF | TGTGCCAGCAGCGGGGGTATGGGGGAGACCCAGTACTTC
NA | TRBJ1-2 | NA | TRBV9 | CASSAITPGRGANYGYTF | TGTGCCAGCAGCGCCATAACCCCGGGGAGGGGCGCCAACTATGGCTACACCTTC
NA | TRBJ2-7 | NA | TRBV5-1 | CASSLHREYTGEQYF | TGCGCCAGCAGCTTGCACAGGGAGTATACAGGCGAGCAGTACTTC
NA | TRBJ1-2 | TRBD1 | TRBV5-4 | CASSLQGVIHYGYTF | TGTGCCAGCAGCCTACAGGGGGTCATACACTATGGCTACACCTTC
NA | TRBJ2-1 | TRBD2 | TRBV6-2/TRBV6-3 | CASSYWTSGGNEQFF | TGTGCCAGCAGTTACTGGACTAGCGGGGGGAATGAGCAGTTCTTC
once | TRBJ2-5 | NA | TRBV5-6 | CASSLQETQYF | TGTGCCAGCAGCTTGCAAGAGACCCAGTACTTC
NA | TRBJ1-1 | NA | TRBV6-4 | CASSDVAGNTEAFF | TGTGCCAGCAGTGACGTCGCAGGGAACACTGAAGCTTTCTTT